The 19 T cell receptor beta chains in this list originate from one sample, sequenced in a study of blood T cell repertoires in COVID-19. Using immunoSEQ multiplex PCR, the repertoire was profiled, and TCRdb retains in-frame clones only, with some absent. Of approximately 110,000 clones in the sample, roughly 86% were seen once. Sequencing used peripheral blood. These receptors were collected from a human donor in a cohort sampled during active COVID-19.

The rearrangement links TRBV5-1 to TRBJ2-4, with TRBD2 matching 10 bases. Germline V gene lookup returns CDR1 SGHRS and CDR2 YFSETQ. This CDR3 is built from 15 residues. J lost 5 bases, V lost 2 bases, and 4 bases had no gene match. The CDR3 nucleotides are TGCGCCAGCAGCTTTTCTAGCGGGAGCGAAAACATTCAGTACTTC. Amino acids: CASSFSSGSENIQYF.

The chain employs TRBV3-1 (or the pseudogene TRBV3-2) and TRBJ2-3; 8 nucleotides match TRBD2. J gave up 6 bases and V 2 bases, and 4 bases lay outside the gene matches. Germline-derived CDR1 and CDR2 are LGHDT and YNNKEL (reference sequence). This CDR3 is built from 14 residues. CDR3 coding DNA: TGTGCCAGCAGCCAATCCCCGGGAGGGGATACGCAGTATTTT. It specifies CASSQSPGGDTQYF.

The gene calls are TRBV28 and TRBJ1-1, with TRBD1 matching over 7 bases. The ends lost 6 bases at V and 4 bases at J; junction bases unmatched: 11. Germline V gives CDR1 MDHEN, CDR2 SYDVKM. This CDR3 contains 15 residues. This CDR3 reads CASRPRQGRGTEAFF. The CDR3 bases are TGTGCCAGCAGACCGCGACAGGGACGGGGCACTGAAGCTTTCTTT.

The chain joins TRBV4-3 to TRBJ2-5; TRBD1 matches at 8 bases. Trimming cost V 2 bases and J 2 bases; bases outside gene matches: 10. CDR1 and CDR2 (germline): LGHNA, YSLEER. The CDR3 has 17 amino acids. In DNA, the CDR3 is TGCGCCAGCAGCCAACACGGACAGGGTGGCCATCAAGAGACCCAGTACTTC. This translates into CASSQHGQGGHQETQYF.

The chain links TRBV4-1 to TRBJ2-3, with TRBD2 matching over 9 bases. V was pared by 1 base and J by 2 bases, with 7 bases of the junction left unmatched. Germline values: CDR1 MGHRA, CDR2 YSYEKL. CDR3 length equals 17 residues. CDR3: CASSQVGLAGFTDTQYF. The CDR3 DNA follows: TGCGCCAGCAGCCAAGTTGGGCTAGCGGGGTTCACAGATACGCAGTATTTT.

The CDR3 coding sequence is TGTGCCATCAGTGTCGACAGTAACTATGGCTACACCTTC. Translated: CAISVDSNYGYTF. The chain has TRBV10-3 and TRBJ1-2; tentatively, D is TRBD1 (5 bases). The CDR3 runs to 13 residues. Trimming stripped 4 bases from V and 1 base from J, with 7 bases between. The germline V gene encodes CDR1 ENHRY and CDR2 SYGVKD.

The rearrangement uses TRBV27 and TRBJ1-1, with D possibly being TRBD1 (6 bases). Looked up from germline, CDR1 is MNHEY and CDR2 is SMNVEV (reference sequence). This CDR3 comprises 15 residues. V was shortened by 3 bases and J by 3 bases, with 14 bases between the two germline ends. The CDR3 region is CASSFSGQGYTEAFF. CDR3 in DNA: TGTGCCAGCAGTTTTTCCGGGCAGGGGTACACTGAAGCTTTCTTT.

By share, this clone counts as medium-sized. The J gene is TRBJ2-2, the V gene TRBV10-1, with D maybe TRBD2 (5 bases). The CDR3 contains 14 residues. Germline loops: CDR1 WNHNN, CDR2 SYGVQD (reference sequence). V gave up 4 bases and J gave up 5 bases, with 11 bases separating them. CDR3 region: CASSAPGRTGELFF. The CDR3 DNA follows: TGCGCCAGCAGTGCCCCGGGAAGAACCGGGGAGCTGTTTTTT.

The CDR3 here is CASSDTDQGVAFF. In DNA, the CDR3 is TGTGCCAGCAGCGACACGGACCAAGGGGTAGCTTTCTTT. The J gene is TRBJ1-1, the V gene TRBV6-5; TRBD1 is a possible D gene (5 bases). V gave up 6 bases and J gave up 10 bases, with 18 bases separating them. The CDR3 is 13 residues long. From germline, CDR1 is MNHEY and CDR2 SVGAGI.

This clone was found once. This chain links TRBV5-4 with TRBJ2-5; 9 bases agree with TRBD1. The ends lost 2 bases at V and 1 base at J; junction bases unmatched: 6. The germline CDR1 and CDR2 sequences are SGHNT and YYREEE (reference sequence). This CDR3 has 16 residues. The CDR3 here is CASSFPQGAGQETQYF. The CDR3 DNA reads TGTGCCAGCAGCTTCCCACAGGGGGCGGGCCAAGAGACCCAGTACTTC.

This clone showed up just once. V is TRBV6-5 and J is TRBJ1-5; perhaps TRBD1 as D (5 bases). V was cut by 3 bases and J by 1 base, with 7 bases left in between. Germline CDR1 reads MNHEY; CDR2 reads SVGAGI. This CDR3 is built from 14 residues. The CDR3 loop reads CASSYSGSNQPQHF. CDR3 DNA: TGTGCCAGCAGTTATTCAGGGAGCAATCAGCCCCAGCATTTT.

This clone was seen once. The chain carries TRBV6-5 and TRBJ1-6; 10 nucleotides line up with TRBD1. The germline gives CDR1 MNHEY, CDR2 SVGAGI. CDR3 size: 14 residues. V was clipped by 4 bases and J by 7 bases; unmatched bases: 1. The CDR3 DNA is TGTGCCAGCAGTTGGACAGGGGGGAATTCACCCCTCCACTTT. This translates into CASSWTGGNSPLHF.

This chain connects TRBV5-1 to TRBJ2-7; 8 bases line up with TRBD1. The CDR3 sequence is 15 residues long. Looked up from germline, CDR1 is SGHRS and CDR2 is YFSETQ. V shed 3 bases and J 5 bases; nucleotides not matched to a gene: 10. CDR3 residues: CASSSLGQGLNEQYF. The CDR3 nucleotides are TGCGCCAGCAGCTCACTAGGACAGGGTCTCAACGAGCAGTACTTC.

The V gene is TRBV2, the J gene TRBJ1-5; D possibly corresponds to TRBD1 (5 bases). The V end lost 8 bases, the J end lost 1 base, and 12 bases lay between the germline ends. The germline gives CDR1 SNHLY, CDR2 FYNNEI. CDR3 length equals 14 residues. In nucleotides, the CDR3 is TGTGCCAGCCGGGGGGGGTCGAGCAATCAGCCCCAGCATTTT. Translating it yields CASRGGSSNQPQHF.

V is TRBV4-1 and J is TRBJ2-3; no firm D call. V was pared by 1 base and J by 3 bases, with 11 bases between. Germline CDR1 reads MGHRA; CDR2 reads YSYEKL. The CDR3 has 15 residues. CDR3 sequence: CASSQGMADTDTQYF. Here the CDR3 DNA reads TGCGCCAGCAGCCAAGGCATGGCGGATACAGATACGCAGTATTTT.

This clone was detected a few times. The rearrangement links TRBV5-6 to TRBJ1-2; D call uncertain. Looked up from germline, CDR1 is SGHDT and CDR2 is YYEEEE. The germline V and J ends were trimmed by 4 bases and 5 bases, with 12 bases remaining between them. The CDR3 totals 13 residues. The CDR3 protein is CASSQRGFYGYTF. Here the CDR3 DNA reads TGTGCCAGCAGCCAACGGGGTTTTTATGGCTACACCTTC.

The chain carries TRBV7-9 and TRBJ2-1; 10 bases agree with TRBD2. Germline V lookup: CDR1 SEHNR, CDR2 FQNEAQ (reference sequence). The CDR3 is 18 amino acids. Losses at the gene ends were 5 bases for V and 5 bases for J; bases not matched to a gene: 15. The CDR3 coding sequence is TGTGCCAGCAGCCTGCAATCTTATACTAGCGGGAAAAACAATGAGCAGTTCTTC. Amino acids: CASSLQSYTSGKNNEQFF.

The CDR3, as DNA: TGTGCCAGCAGCACCCAACAGGGGGAATCCTACGAGCAGTACTTC. Protein product: CASSTQQGESYEQYF. The V call is TRBV6-5, the J call TRBJ2-7; the match to TRBD1 covers 8 bases. Germline V CDR1 and CDR2: MNHEY, SVGAGI. The CDR3 totals 15 residues. V was pared by 6 bases and J by 1 base, with 8 bases of the junction left unmatched.

The chain couples TRBV5-1 to TRBJ2-3, with 11 bases fitting TRBD2. Germline V gene sequence: CDR1 SGHRS, CDR2 YFSETQ. V lost 4 bases to trimming and J lost 0 bases; unmatched junction nucleotides: 10. CDR3 length equals 18 residues. The CDR3 loop reads CASSIGLAGGISTDTQYF. For the CDR3, the DNA is TGCGCCAGCAGCATCGGACTAGCGGGCGGGATTAGCACAGATACGCAGTATTTT.